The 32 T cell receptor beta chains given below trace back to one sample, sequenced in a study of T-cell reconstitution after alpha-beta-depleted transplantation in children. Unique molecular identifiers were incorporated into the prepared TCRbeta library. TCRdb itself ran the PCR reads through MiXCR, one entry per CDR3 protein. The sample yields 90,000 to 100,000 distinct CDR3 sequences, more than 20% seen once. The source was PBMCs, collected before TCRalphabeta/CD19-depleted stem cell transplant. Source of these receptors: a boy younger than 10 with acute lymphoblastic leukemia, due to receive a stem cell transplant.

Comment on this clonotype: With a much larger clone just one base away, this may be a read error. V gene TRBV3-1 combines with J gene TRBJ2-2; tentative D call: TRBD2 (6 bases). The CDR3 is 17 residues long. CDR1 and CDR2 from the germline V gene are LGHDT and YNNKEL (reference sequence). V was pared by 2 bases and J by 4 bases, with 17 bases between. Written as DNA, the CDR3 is TGTGCCAGCAGCCAACAAAGCAGGAGGGCCGGCACCGGGGAGCTGTTTTTT. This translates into CASSQQSRRAGTGELFF.

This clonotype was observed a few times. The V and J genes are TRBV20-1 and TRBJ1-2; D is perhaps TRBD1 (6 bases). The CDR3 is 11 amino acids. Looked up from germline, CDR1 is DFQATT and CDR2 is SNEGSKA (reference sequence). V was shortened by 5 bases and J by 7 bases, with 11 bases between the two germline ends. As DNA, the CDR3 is TGCAGTGCTCAGGGGCTAAGTGGCTACACCTTC. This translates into CSAQGLSGYTF.

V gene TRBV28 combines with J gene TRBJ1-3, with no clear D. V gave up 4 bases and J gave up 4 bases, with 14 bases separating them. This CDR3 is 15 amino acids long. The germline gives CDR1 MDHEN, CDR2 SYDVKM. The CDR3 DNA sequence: TGTGCCAGCAGTTCCCGGACTCTCCCCGGAAACACCATATATTTT. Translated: CASSSRTLPGNTIYF.

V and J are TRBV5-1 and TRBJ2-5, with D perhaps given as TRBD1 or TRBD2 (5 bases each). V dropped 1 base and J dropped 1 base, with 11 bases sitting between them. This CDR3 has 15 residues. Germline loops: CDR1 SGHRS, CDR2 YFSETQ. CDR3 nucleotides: TGCGCCAGCAGCTTGATAGCGAGGGGCCAAGAGACCCAGTACTTC. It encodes CASSLIARGQETQYF.

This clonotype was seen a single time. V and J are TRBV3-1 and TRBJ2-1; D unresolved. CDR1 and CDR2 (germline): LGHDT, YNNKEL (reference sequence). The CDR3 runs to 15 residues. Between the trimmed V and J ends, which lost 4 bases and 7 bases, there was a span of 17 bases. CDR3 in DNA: TGTGCCAGCAGCCCAACCCGCGGCGGCTTGAATGAGCAGTTCTTC. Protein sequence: CASSPTRGGLNEQFF.

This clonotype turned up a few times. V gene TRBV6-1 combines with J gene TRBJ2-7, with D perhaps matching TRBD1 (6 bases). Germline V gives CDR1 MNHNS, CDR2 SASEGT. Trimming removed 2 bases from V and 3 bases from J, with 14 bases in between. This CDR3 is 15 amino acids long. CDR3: CASSETHREIYEQYF. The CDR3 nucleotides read TGTGCCAGCAGTGAAACCCACAGGGAGATCTACGAGCAGTACTTC.

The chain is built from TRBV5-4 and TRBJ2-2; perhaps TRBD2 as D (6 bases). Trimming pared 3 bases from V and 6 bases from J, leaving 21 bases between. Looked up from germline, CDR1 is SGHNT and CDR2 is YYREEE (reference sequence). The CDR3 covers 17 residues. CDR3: CASSSEIFAEGPGELFF. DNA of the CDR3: TGTGCCAGCAGCTCCGAAATCTTCGCGGAGGGGCCCGGGGAGCTGTTTTTT. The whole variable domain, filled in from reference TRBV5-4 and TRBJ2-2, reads ETGVTQSPTHLIKTRGQQVTLRCSSQSGHNTVSWYQQALGQGPQFIFQYYREEENGRGNFPPRFSGLQFPNYSSELNVNALELDDSALYLCASSSEIFAEGPGELFFGEGSRLTVL.

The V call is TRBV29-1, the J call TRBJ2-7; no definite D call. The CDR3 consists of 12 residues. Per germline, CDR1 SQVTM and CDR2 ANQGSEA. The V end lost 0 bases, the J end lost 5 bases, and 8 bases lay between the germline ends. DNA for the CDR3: TGCAGCGTTGAAGACTCCTCGAACGAGCAGTACTTC. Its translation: CSVEDSSNEQYF.

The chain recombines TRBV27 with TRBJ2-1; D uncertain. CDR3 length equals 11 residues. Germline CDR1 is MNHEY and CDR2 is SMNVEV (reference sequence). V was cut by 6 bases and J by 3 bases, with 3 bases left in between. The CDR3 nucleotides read TGTGCCAGCAGAGTCTACAATGAGCAGTTCTTC. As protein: CASRVYNEQFF.

Here the CDR3 DNA reads TGTGCCATCAGTGAGACCGGGACTGGTAGTCTCAATGAGCAGTTCTTC. Its translation is CAISETGTGSLNEQFF. The chain carries TRBV10-3 and TRBJ2-1, with D perhaps TRBD2 (6 bases). V lost 2 bases and J lost 6, with 17 bases in between. Germline V gene sequence: CDR1 ENHRY, CDR2 SYGVKD. The CDR3 covers 16 residues.

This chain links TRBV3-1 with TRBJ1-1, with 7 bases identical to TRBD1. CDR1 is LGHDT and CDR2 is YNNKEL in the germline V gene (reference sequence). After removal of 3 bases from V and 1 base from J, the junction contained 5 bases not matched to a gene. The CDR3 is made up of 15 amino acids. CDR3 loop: CASSQVGTANTEAFF. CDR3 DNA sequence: TGTGCCAGCAGCCAGGTCGGGACAGCGAACACTGAAGCTTTCTTT.

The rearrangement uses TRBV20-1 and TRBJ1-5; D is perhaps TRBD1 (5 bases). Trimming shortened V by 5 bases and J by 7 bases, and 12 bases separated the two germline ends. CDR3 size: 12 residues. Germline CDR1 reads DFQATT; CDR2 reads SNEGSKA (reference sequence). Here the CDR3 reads CSAVGGEQPQHF. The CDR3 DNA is TGCAGTGCTGTGGGGGGAGAACAGCCCCAGCATTTT.

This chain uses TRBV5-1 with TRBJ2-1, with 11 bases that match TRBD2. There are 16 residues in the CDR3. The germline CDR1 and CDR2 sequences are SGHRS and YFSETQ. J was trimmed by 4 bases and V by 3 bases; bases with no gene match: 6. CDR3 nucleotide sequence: TGCGCCAGCAGCTCGGGGGGGACTAGCGGTTACAATGAGCAGTTCTTC. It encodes CASSSGGTSGYNEQFF.

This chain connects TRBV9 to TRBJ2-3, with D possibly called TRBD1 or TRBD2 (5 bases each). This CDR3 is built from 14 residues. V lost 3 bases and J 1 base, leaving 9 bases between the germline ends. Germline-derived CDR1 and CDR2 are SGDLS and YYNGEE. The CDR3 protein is CASSEPGRTDTQYF. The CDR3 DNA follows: TGTGCCAGCAGCGAACCGGGACGCACAGATACGCAGTATTTT. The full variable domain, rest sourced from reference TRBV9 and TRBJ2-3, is DSGVTQTPKHLITATGQRVTLRCSPRSGDLSVYWYQQSLDQGLQFLIQYYNGEERAKGNILERFSAQQFPDLHSELNLSSLELGDSALYFCASSEPGRTDTQYFGPGTRLTVL.

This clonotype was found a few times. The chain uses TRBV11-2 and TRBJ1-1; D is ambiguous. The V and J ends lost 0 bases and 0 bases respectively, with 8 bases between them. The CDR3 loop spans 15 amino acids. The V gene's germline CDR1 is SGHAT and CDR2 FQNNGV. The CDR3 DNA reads TGTGCCAGCAGCTTAGACAAGGCCGTGAACACTGAAGCTTTCTTT. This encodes CASSLDKAVNTEAFF.

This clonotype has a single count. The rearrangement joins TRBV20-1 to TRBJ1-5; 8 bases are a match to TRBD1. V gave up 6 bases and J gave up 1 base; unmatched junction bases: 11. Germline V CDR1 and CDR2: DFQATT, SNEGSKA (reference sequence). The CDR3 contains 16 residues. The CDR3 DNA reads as TGCAGTGCAACGATAGCAGGGGGCTGGAGCAATCAGCCCCAGCATTTT. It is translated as CSATIAGGWSNQPQHF.

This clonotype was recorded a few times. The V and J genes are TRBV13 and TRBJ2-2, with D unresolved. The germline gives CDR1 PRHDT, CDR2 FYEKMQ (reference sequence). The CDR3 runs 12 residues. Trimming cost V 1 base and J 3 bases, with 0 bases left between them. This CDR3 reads CASSLDTGELFF. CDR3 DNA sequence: TGTGCCAGCAGCTTAGACACCGGGGAGCTGTTTTTT.

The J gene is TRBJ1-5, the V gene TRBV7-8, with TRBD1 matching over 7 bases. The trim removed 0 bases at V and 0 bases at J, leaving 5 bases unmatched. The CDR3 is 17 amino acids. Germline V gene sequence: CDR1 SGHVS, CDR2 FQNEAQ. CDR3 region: CASSLAITGDSNQPQHF. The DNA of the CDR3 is TGTGCCAGCAGCTTAGCGATAACAGGGGATAGCAATCAGCCCCAGCATTTT.

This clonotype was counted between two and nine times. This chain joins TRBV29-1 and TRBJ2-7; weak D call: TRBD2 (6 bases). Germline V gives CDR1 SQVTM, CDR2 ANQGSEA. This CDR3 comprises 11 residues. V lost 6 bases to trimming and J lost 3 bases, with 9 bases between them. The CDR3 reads CSVGTYYEQYF. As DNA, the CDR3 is TGCAGCGTAGGGACTTACTACGAGCAGTACTTC.

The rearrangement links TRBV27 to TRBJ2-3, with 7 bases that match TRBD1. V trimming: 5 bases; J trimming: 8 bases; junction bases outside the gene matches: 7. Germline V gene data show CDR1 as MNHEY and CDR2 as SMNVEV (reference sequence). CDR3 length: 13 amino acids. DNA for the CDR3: TGTGCCAGCAGTGTGACAGGGCGAGGTACGCAGTATTTT. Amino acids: CASSVTGRGTQYF.

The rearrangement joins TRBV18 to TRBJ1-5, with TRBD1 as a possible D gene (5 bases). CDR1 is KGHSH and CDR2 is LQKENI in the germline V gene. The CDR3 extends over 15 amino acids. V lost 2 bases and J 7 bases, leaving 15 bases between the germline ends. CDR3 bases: TGTGCCAGCTCACCATCCCAGGGATCCGGGCAGCCCCAGCATTTT. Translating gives CASSPSQGSGQPQHF.

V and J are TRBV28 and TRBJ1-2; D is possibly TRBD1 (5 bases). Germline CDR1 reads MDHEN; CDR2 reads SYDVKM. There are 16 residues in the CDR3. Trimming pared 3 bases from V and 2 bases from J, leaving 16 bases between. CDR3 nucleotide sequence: TGTGCCAGCAGTTTCCGGGACCTCCGGCGCAACTATGGCTACACCTTC. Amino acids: CASSFRDLRRNYGYTF.

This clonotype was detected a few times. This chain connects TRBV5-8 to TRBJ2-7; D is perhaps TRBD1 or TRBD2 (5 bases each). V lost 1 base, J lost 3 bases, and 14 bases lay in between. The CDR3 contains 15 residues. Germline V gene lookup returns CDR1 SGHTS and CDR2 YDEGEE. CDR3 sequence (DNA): TGTGCCAGCAGCTTGTGGGACGGCCCCCTCTACGAGCAGTACTTC. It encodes CASSLWDGPLYEQYF.

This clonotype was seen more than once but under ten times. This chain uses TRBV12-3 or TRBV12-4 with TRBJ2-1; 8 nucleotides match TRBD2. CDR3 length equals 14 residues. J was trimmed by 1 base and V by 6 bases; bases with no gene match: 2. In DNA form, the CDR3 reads TGTGCCAGCAGCGTAGCGGGATCCTACAATGAGCAGTTCTTC. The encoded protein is CASSVAGSYNEQFF.

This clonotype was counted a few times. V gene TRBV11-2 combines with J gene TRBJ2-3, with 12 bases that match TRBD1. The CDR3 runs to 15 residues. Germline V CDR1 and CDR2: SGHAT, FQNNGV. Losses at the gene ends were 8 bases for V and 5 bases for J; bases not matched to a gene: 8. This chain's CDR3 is CASAGGTGGKDTQYF. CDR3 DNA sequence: TGTGCCAGCGCGGGGGGGACAGGGGGCAAAGATACGCAGTATTTT.

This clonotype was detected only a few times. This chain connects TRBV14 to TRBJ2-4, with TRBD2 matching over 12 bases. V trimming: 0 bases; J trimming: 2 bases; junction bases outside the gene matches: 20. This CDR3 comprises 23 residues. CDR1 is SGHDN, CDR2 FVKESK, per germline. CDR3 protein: CASSQDHLRRLAGAAGPKNIQYF. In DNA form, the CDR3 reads TGTGCCAGCAGCCAAGATCATCTACGCCGACTAGCGGGAGCAGCGGGGCCCAAAAACATTCAGTACTTC.

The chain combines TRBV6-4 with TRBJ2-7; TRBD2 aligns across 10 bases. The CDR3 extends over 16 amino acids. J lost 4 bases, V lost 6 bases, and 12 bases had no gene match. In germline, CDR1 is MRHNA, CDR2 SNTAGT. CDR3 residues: CASSRGLAEWAYEQYF. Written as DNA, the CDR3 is TGTGCCAGCAGCCGCGGACTAGCGGAATGGGCGTACGAGCAGTACTTC.

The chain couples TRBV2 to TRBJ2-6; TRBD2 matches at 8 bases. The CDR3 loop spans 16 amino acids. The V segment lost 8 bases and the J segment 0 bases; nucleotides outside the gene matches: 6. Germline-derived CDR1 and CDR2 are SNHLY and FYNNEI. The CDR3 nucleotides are TGTGCCAGCTTTCGGAGCGGGGGCTCTGGGGCCAACGTCCTGACTTTC. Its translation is CASFRSGGSGANVLTF.

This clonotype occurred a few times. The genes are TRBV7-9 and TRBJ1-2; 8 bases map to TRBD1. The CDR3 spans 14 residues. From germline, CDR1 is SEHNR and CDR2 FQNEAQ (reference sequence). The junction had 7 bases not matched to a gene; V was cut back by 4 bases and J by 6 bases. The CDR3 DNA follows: TGTGCCAGCAGCTCCGCCGGGACAGGAAATGGCTACACCTTC. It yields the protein CASSSAGTGNGYTF.

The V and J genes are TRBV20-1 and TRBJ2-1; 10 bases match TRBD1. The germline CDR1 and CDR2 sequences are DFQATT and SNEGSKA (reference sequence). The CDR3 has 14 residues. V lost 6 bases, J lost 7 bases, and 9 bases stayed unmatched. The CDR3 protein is CSADDRGRGNEQFF. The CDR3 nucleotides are TGCAGTGCAGATGACAGGGGGCGCGGAAATGAGCAGTTCTTC.

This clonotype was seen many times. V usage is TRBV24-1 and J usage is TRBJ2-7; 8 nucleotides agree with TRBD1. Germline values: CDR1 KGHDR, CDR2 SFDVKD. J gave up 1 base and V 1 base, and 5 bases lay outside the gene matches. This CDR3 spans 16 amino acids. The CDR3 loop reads CATSDLRDRSSYEQYF. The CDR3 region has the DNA TGTGCCACCAGTGATTTACGGGACAGGAGTTCCTACGAGCAGTACTTC.

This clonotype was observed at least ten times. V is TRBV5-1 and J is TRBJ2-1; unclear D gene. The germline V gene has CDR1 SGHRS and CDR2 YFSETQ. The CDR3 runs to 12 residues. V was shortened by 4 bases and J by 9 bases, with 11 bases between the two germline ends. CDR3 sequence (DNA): TGCGCCAGCAGCCCAGGTTTAGTTGAGCAGTTCTTC. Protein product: CASSPGLVEQFF.